The rows below give T cell receptor beta chains drawn from one sample of a study of metastatic and nonmetastatic thyroid tumors. TCRdb reanalyzed the PCR reads via MiXCR. This table has about 40,000 clones, less than 20% appearing once. Sequenced material: tumor tissue. These receptors all stem from a female donor with papillary thyroid cancer or a benign thyroid nodule (not recorded which). Some clones in this sample may be carry-over from other donors' samples. Each CDR3 is given with its conserved first and last residue. A D gene is named only where the DNA matches it firmly. Expanded clones are given a class, and other clones once, few, many or no size at all.

V gene	clone size	D gene	J gene	CDR3 DNA	CDR3 protein
TRBV6-1	many	NA	TRBJ1-6	TGTGCCAGCAGTAAAACCGGACAGCCAAGCTCCTATAATTCACCCCTCCACTTT	CASSKTGQPSSYNSPLHF
TRBV6-1	NA	NA	TRBJ2-7	TGTGCCAGCAGACTAGCTAGTGAGAGGGCCTACGAGCAGTACTTC	CASRLASERAYEQYF
TRBV5-1	NA	TRBD1	TRBJ2-7	TGCGCCAGCAGCTTGGGACAGGGGAATCTAGGCGAGCAGTACTTC	CASSLGQGNLGEQYF
TRBV10-3	few	NA	TRBJ2-3	TGTGCCATCGCTGGGTCTAGTCGGGCAGATACGCAGTATTTT	CAIAGSSRADTQYF
TRBV14	many	TRBD2	TRBJ2-3	TGTGCCAGCAGCCGCGGTACTAGCGGGACCCCGTATACGCAGTATTTT	CASSRGTSGTPYTQYF
TRBV4-1	many	TRBD2	TRBJ2-4	TGCGCCAGCAGCCTCCTGGGACTAGCGGGAGAACGGGGAAACATTCAGTGCTTC	CASSLLGLAGERGNIQCF
TRBV3-1	many	NA	TRBJ1-2	TGTGCCAGCAGCCCACAGGAAAGGAGCGTACAGGTTTGGAACTATGGCTACACCTTC	CASSPQERSVQVWNYGYTF
TRBV12-3/TRBV12-4	NA	TRBD2	TRBJ2-1	TGTGCCAGCACCCACTCATTGGGGGGAGGGAAAAACAATGAGCAGTTCTTC	CASTHSLGGGKNNEQFF
TRBV30	many	TRBD2	TRBJ2-1	TGTGCCTCGTACCATAGCGGGAGAACCCACAATGAGCAGTTCTTC	CASYHSGRTHNEQFF
TRBV7-9	NA	NA	TRBJ1-4	TGTGCCAGCAGCTTGTTTCAGGGCGAGGAAAAACTGTTTTTT	CASSLFQGEEKLFF
TRBV9	NA	NA	TRBJ2-7	TGTGCCAGCAGCGGCCGACAGGTTCAGCGCTACGAGCAGTACTTC	CASSGRQVQRYEQYF
TRBV20-1	medium-sized	NA	TRBJ2-7	TGCAGTGCCCAGGGACAAGCCTACGAGCAGTACTTC	CSAQGQAYEQYF
TRBV3-1	many	TRBD1	TRBJ1-5	TGTGCCAGCAGCCAGGGACAGGGAATCGGCAATCAGCCCCAGCATTTT	CASSQGQGIGNQPQHF
TRBV19	many	NA	TRBJ1-1	TGTGCCAGTACCCACGGTAGCTTGAACACTGAAGCTTTCTTT	CASTHGSLNTEAFF
TRBV7-6	many	NA	TRBJ1-2	TGTGCCAGCAGCTTAGCGCCGACTGACTATGGCTACACCTTC	CASSLAPTDYGYTF
TRBV28	many	NA	TRBJ2-7	TGTGCCAGCAGTCTGTCCGATCTCTACGAGCAGTACTTC	CASSLSDLYEQYF
TRBV29-1	many	NA	TRBJ1-4	TGCAGCGTACAGACAGTGGCTAATGAAAAACTGTTTTTT	CSVQTVANEKLFF
TRBV28	many	TRBD1	TRBJ1-2	TGTGCCAGCAGTTCACAGGGGGCGCGGAGATATGGCTACACCTTC	CASSSQGARRYGYTF
TRBV28	many	NA	TRBJ1-1	TGTGCCAGCAGTTTGTCAGGGCAATTATCGGGCACTGAAGCTTTCTTT	CASSLSGQLSGTEAFF
TRBV19	few	NA	TRBJ1-5	TGTGCCAGTAGGAGCGGGGCAGGAGTCAATCAGCCCCAGCATTTT	CASRSGAGVNQPQHF
TRBV20-1	many	NA	TRBJ2-7	TGCAGTGCCAACGGACTAACATACGAGCAGTACTTC	CSANGLTYEQYF
TRBV4-2	once	TRBD2	TRBJ2-1	TGTGCCAGCAGCCCCAGAGGACTAGCGGGAGGGGCCTCATACAATGAGCAGTCCTTC	CASSPRGLAGGASYNEQSF
TRBV5-4	few	NA	TRBJ1-4	TGTGCCAGCAGCAGGGACATAGATAATGAAAAACTGTTTTTT	CASSRDIDNEKLFF
TRBV5-1	many	NA	TRBJ2-4	TGCGCCAGCAGCCCAGGGGACGAACCCATAACCAAAAACATTCAGTACTTC	CASSPGDEPITKNIQYF
TRBV4-1	many	TRBD2	TRBJ2-1	TGCGCCAGCAGCCATTCCGGGACTAGGGATGAGCAGTTCTTC	CASSHSGTRDEQFF
TRBV6-1	few	NA	TRBJ1-2	TGTGCCAGCAGCCCCTTGGGGGTCCGCTATGGCTACACCTTC	CASSPLGVRYGYTF
TRBV12-5	many	TRBD1	TRBJ2-7	TGTGCTAGTGGTTTGGTAGGTGAACAGGGGGGTTACGAGCAGTACTTC	CASGLVGEQGGYEQYF
TRBV4-3	many	NA	TRBJ2-2	TGCGCCAGCAGCCAAGATCGATGGGACACCGGGGAGCTGTTTTTT	CASSQDRWDTGELFF
TRBV6-1	many	NA	TRBJ2-7	TGTGCCAGCAGCAGCCGGGACGGCTACGAGCAGTACTTC	CASSSRDGYEQYF
TRBV28	many	NA	TRBJ2-1	TGTGCCAGCAGTTTTAGGCGGGCCAATGAGCAGTTCTTC	CASSFRRANEQFF
TRBV3-1	many	NA	TRBJ2-3	TGTGCCAGCAGCCAAGGGCGGGGACTGGATACGCAGTATTTT	CASSQGRGLDTQYF
TRBV30	NA	TRBD2	TRBJ2-7	TGTGCCTGGAGTGTACTGGGACTAGCAGGCGAGCAGTACTTC	CAWSVLGLAGEQYF
TRBV11-3	NA	TRBD2	TRBJ2-7	TGTGCCAGCAGCTTACGGAGCGGGACGGCCTACGAGCAGTACTTC	CASSLRSGTAYEQYF
TRBV2	many	NA	TRBJ1-5	TGTGCCAGCACTGGAATGGGTAGCAATCAGCCCCAGCATTTT	CASTGMGSNQPQHF
TRBV20-1	many	TRBD2	TRBJ2-3	TGCAGTGCCCCGAACCGGGAGGTTTTTACAGATACGCAGTATTTT	CSAPNREVFTDTQYF
TRBV11-2	NA	NA	TRBJ2-1	TGTGCCAGCAGCTTCAGGCGTAGGGGGGGGTACAATGAGCAGTTCTTC	CASSFRRRGGYNEQFF
TRBV3-1	many	NA	TRBJ1-1	TGTGCCAGCAGCCAAGTGAGAGGGGCTCGCCATGGAGCTTTCTTT	CASSQVRGARHGAFF
TRBV6-1	many	TRBD1	TRBJ2-3	TGTGCCAGCAGTTCTGACAGGGCAGTCACAGATACGCAGTATTTT	CASSSDRAVTDTQYF
TRBV18	many	NA	TRBJ2-6	TGTGCCAGCTCACCAGGCTCTGGGGCCAACGTCCTGACTTTC	CASSPGSGANVLTF
TRBV5-1	many	TRBD1	TRBJ1-1	TGCGCCAGCAGCTTAGGGGGCGCGGGTACTGAAGCCTTCTTT	CASSLGGAGTEAFF
TRBV9	many	TRBD1	TRBJ1-2	TGTGCCAGCAGCGCCGGGACAGGAGTTAACTATGGCTACACCTTC	CASSAGTGVNYGYTF
TRBV11-2	many	NA	TRBJ2-2	TGTGCCAGCAGCTCCGGGACCGCTGCGAACACCGGGGAGCTGTTTTTT	CASSSGTAANTGELFF
TRBV27	many	NA	TRBJ1-4	TGTGCCAGCAGTTTATATTACCCGCAGGGGCCCTCAACTAATGAAAAACTGTTTTTT	CASSLYYPQGPSTNEKLFF
TRBV19	NA	NA	TRBJ2-5	TGTGCCAGTAGTCCGCGGGGTCCATCAAGAGACCAGTACTTC	CASSPRGPSRDQYF
TRBV20-1	many	TRBD2	TRBJ2-3	TGCAGTTCGGGACTAGCGGGGGGGGCGAGCGCAGATACGCAGTATTTT	CSSGLAGGASADTQYF
TRBV4-2	NA	TRBD2	TRBJ2-2	TGTGCCAGCAGCCAAGCAACAGCGGGAGGTTACACTTGGGAGCTGTTTTTT	CASSQATAGGYTWELFF
TRBV30	many	NA	TRBJ1-2	TGTGCCTGGTTAATCCTCGGGGGGGGTGGCTACACCTTC	CAWLILGGGGYTF
TRBV12-3/TRBV12-4	NA	NA	TRBJ2-3	TGTGCCAGCAGTCAACGGGCAGATACACAGTATTTT	CASSQRADTQYF
TRBV3-1	many	TRBD1	TRBJ1-2	TGTGCCAGCAGCCAAGGATACAGGGGACGAGAATATGGCTACACCTTC	CASSQGYRGREYGYTF
TRBV9	many	NA	TRBJ1-6	TGTGCCAGCAGCCATTGGAATTCACCCCTCCACTTT	CASSHWNSPLHF
TRBV3-1	many	NA	TRBJ2-1	TGTGCCAGCAGCCCCGCTATCGGGTGGGATGAGCAGTTCTTC	CASSPAIGWDEQFF
TRBV7-2	NA	NA	TRBJ2-2	TGTGCCAGCAGCCTAAATGGGGCTCGGACCGGGGAGCTGTTTTTT	CASSLNGARTGELFF
TRBV11-2	many	NA	TRBJ2-3	TGTGCCAGCAGCTTAGTAGCGGCGTTTGACGGGGCGCAGTATTTT	CASSLVAAFDGAQYF
TRBV20-1	many	NA	TRBJ2-3	TGCAGTGCCAGCGGCGGGAATCGCACAGATACGCAGTATTTT	CSASGGNRTDTQYF
TRBV2	many	NA	TRBJ2-1	TGTGCCAGTTCCAGGGAGAATTACAATGAGCAGTTCTTC	CASSRENYNEQFF